These 8 T cell receptor beta chains were all obtained from the same sample, sequenced in a study of OX40 agonist ivuxolimab in advanced cancers. The assay was immunoSEQ multiplex PCR, and TCRdb's table has in-frame clones only and misses some. The profile shows about 77,000 clones, roughly 80% of them singletons. The source material was CD4+ or CD8+ T cells sorted from blood, sampled in a trial of the OX40 agonist ivuxolimab. The receptors derive from an adult with an advanced solid tumor such as melanoma, head and neck, liver or kidney cancer.

The chain uses TRBV5-1 and TRBJ1-4; TRBD1 might be the D (6 bases). CDR3 length: 13 amino acids. Germline V gives CDR1 SGHRS, CDR2 YFSETQ. V was shortened by 1 base and J by 7 bases, with 8 bases between the two germline ends. CDR3 region: CASSLTGSEKLFF. The CDR3 bases are TGCGCCAGCAGCTTGACAGGGAGTGAAAAACTGTTTTTT.

The CDR3 bases are TGTGCCAGCAGTGGCGGGAGCTCCTATAATTCACCCCTCCACTTT. This sequence encodes CASSGGSSYNSPLHF. The rearrangement links TRBV28 to TRBJ1-6; D ambiguous. This CDR3 is 15 amino acids long. Trimming took 5 bases from V and 0 from J, leaving 8 bases between them. Germline V gene data show CDR1 as MDHEN and CDR2 as SYDVKM.

This clone has more than one count but fewer than ten. V and J are TRBV5-8 and TRBJ2-7; tentative D call: TRBD1 (6 bases). V lost 7 bases, J lost 6 bases, and 14 bases lay in between. Germline CDR1 reads SGHTS; CDR2 reads YDEGEE. This CDR3 contains 12 residues. For the CDR3, the DNA is TGTGCCAGCGGTAGGGGGTTAGGCGAGCAGTACTTC. Its translation is CASGRGLGEQYF.

The table lists this clone with a few counts. Within the sample, other DNA sequences also encode this same CDR3. The chain carries TRBV19 and TRBJ1-2; no definite D call. Germline lookup yields CDR1 LNHDA and CDR2 SQIVND (reference sequence). Trimming removed 3 bases from V and 0 bases from J, with 5 bases in between. This CDR3 has 13 amino acids. In nucleotides, the CDR3 is TGTGCCAGTAGTATTCTGACTAACTATGGCTACACCTTC. Protein sequence: CASSILTNYGYTF.

CDR3 sequence: CASSSSRDIKYEQYF. CDR3 nucleotide sequence: TGTGCCAGCAGTTCGTCCCGGGACATTAAGTACGAGCAGTACTTC. The chain links TRBV6-5 to TRBJ2-7; D perhaps matches TRBD1 (6 bases). CDR3 length: 15 residues. V lost 4 bases and J lost 4, with 17 bases in between. The V gene's germline CDR1 is MNHEY and CDR2 SVGAGI.

The chain couples TRBV7-2 to TRBJ1-2, with 7 bases identical to TRBD1. Losses at the gene ends were 2 bases for V and 3 bases for J; bases not matched to a gene: 3. The germline CDR1 and CDR2 sequences are SGHTA and FQGNSA. The CDR3 spans 14 residues. CDR3 DNA sequence: TGTGCCAGCAGCTTAATGCAGGGGGACTATGGCTACACCTTC. It codes for CASSLMQGDYGYTF.

V is TRBV20-1 and J is TRBJ1-3; D call uncertain. The V gene lost 2 bases and the J gene lost 7 bases, with 6 bases spanning the gap. CDR1 and CDR2 (germline): DFQATT, SNEGSKA (reference sequence). CDR3 size: 11 residues. In DNA form, the CDR3 reads TGCAGTGCTAGATTCGCGAACACCATATATTTT. This encodes CSARFANTIYF.

This rearrangement joins TRBV5-1 to TRBJ1-1; a weak D match, TRBD1 (6 bases). The V and J ends lost 1 base and 1 base respectively, with 11 bases between them. Germline V lookup: CDR1 SGHRS, CDR2 YFSETQ. The CDR3 spans 15 residues. The CDR3 DNA sequence: TGCGCCAGCAGCTTGTCGGGGGCATGGAACACTGAAGCTTTCTTT. Amino acids: CASSLSGAWNTEAFF.